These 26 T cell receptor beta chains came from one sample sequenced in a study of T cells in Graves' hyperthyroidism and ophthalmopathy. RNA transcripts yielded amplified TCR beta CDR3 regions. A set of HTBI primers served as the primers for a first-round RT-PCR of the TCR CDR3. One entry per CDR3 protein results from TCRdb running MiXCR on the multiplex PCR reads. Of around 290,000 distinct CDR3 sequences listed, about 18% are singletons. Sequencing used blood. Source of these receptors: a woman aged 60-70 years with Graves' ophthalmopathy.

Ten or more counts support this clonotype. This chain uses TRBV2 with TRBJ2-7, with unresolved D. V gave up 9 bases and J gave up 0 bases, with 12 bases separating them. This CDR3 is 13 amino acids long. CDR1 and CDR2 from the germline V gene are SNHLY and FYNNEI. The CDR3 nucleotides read TGTGCCAGTTACACGTCCCGCTCCTACGAGCAGTACTTC. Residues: CASYTSRSYEQYF.

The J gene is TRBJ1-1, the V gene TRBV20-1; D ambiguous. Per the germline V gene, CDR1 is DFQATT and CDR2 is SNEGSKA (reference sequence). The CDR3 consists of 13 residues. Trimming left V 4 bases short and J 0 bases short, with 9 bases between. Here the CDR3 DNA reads TGCAGTGCTACGAACCGACTGAACACTGAAGCTTTCTTT. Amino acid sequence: CSATNRLNTEAFF.

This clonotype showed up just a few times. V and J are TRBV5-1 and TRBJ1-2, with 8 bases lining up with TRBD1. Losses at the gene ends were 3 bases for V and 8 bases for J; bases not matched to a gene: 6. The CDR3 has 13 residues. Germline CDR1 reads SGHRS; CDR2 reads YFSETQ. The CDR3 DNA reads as TGCGCCAGCAGCTCCGGACAGGGACGCGGCTACACCTTC. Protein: CASSSGQGRGYTF.

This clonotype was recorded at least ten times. The CDR3, as DNA: TGTGCCAGCACCGAACAGTCTGGCAATGAGCAGTTCTTC. Its translation is CASTEQSGNEQFF. The rearrangement links TRBV3-1 to TRBJ2-1, with unresolved D. V was trimmed by 7 bases and J by 6 bases, leaving 13 bases between them. The CDR3 has 13 amino acids. Germline CDR1 is LGHDT and CDR2 is YNNKEL (reference sequence).

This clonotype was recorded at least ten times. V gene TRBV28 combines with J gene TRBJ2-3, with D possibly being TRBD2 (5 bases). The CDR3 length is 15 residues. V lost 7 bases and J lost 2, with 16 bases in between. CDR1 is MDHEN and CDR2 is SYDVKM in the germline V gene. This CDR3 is CASILLGDSTDTQYF. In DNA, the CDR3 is TGTGCCAGCATCCTCCTCGGGGATTCCACAGATACGCAGTATTTT.

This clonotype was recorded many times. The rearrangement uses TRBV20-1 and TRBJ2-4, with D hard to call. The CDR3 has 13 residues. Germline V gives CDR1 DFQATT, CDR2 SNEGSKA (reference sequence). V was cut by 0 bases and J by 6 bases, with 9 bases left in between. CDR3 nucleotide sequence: TGCAGTGCTAGAGAGGGCGGAGCAAACATTCAGTACTTC. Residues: CSAREGGANIQYF.

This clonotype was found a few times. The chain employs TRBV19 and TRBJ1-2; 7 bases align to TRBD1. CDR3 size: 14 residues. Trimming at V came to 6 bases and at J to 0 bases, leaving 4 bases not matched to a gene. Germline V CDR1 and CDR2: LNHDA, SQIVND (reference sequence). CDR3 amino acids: CASSRDRSNYGYTF. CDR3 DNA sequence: TGTGCCAGTAGCCGGGACAGATCTAACTATGGCTACACCTTC. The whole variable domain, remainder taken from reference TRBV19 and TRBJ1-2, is DGGITQSPKYLFRKEGQNVTLSCEQNLNHDAMYWYRQDPGQGLRLIYYSQIVNDFQKGDIAEGYSVSREKKESFPLTVTSAQKNPTAFYLCASSRDRSNYGYTFGSGTRLTVV.

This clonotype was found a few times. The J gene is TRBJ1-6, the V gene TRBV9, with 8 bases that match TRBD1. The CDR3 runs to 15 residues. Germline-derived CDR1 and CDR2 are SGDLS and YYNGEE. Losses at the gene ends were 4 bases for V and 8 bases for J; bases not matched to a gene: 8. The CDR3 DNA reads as TGTGCCAGCAGCCCTTCCGCGACAGGGGATTCACCCCTCCACTTT. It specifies CASSPSATGDSPLHF.

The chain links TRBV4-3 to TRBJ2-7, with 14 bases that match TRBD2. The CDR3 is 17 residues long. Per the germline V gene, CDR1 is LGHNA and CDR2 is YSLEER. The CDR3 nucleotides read TGCGCAACAAAGGGGACTAGCGGGAGATTTACCGATTGGGAGCAGTACTTC. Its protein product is CATKGTSGRFTDWEQYF.

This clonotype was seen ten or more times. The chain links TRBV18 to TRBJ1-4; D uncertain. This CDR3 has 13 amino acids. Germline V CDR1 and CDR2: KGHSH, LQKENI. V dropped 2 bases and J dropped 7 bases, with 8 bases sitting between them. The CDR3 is CASSPNPSEKLFF. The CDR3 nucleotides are TGTGCCAGCTCACCAAACCCTAGTGAAAAACTGTTTTTT.

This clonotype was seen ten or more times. CDR3 in amino acids: CSVEADKFVTGVGYEQYF. CDR3 bases: TGCAGCGTTGAAGCGGATAAGTTCGTGACAGGGGTGGGTTACGAGCAGTACTTC. This rearrangement joins TRBV29-1 to TRBJ2-7; TRBD1 aligns across 8 bases. Germline CDR1 SQVTM, CDR2 ANQGSEA. Unmatched junction bases numbered 18, after V lost 1 base and J lost 4 bases. The CDR3 consists of 18 residues.

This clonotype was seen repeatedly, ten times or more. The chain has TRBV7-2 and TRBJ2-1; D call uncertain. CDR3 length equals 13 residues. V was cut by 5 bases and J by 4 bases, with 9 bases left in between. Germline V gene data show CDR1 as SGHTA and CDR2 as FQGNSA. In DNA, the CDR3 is TGTGCCAGCAGCCCTAGTTTTTACAATGAGCAGTTCTTC. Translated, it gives CASSPSFYNEQFF.

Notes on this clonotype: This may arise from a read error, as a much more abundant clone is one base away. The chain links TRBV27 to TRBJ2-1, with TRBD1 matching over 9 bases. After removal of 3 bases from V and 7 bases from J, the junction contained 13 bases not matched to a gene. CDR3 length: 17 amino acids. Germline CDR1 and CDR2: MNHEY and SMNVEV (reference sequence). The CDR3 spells CASSFWGTGFRSNEQFF. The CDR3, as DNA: TGTGCCAGCAGTTTTTGGGGGACAGGGTTTAGGTCGAATGAGCAGTTCTTC.

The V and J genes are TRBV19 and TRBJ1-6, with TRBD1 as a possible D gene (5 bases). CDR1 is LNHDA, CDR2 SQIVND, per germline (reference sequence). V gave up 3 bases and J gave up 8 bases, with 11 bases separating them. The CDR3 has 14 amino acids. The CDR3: CASSIGGVDSPLHF. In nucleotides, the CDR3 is TGTGCCAGTAGTATTGGAGGGGTAGATTCACCCCTCCACTTT.

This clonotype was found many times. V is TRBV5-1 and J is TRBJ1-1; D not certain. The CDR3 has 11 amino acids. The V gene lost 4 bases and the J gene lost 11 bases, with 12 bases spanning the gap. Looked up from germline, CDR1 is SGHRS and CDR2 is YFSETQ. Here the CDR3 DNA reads TGCGCCAGCAGCCCTGGGCGAGGGGCTTTCTTT. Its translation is CASSPGRGAFF.

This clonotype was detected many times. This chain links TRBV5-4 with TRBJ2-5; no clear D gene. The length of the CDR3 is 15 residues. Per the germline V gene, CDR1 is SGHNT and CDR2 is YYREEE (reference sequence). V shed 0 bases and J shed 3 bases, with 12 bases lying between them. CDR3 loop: CASSLAKRAEETQYF. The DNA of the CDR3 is TGTGCCAGCAGCTTGGCCAAACGGGCGGAAGAGACCCAGTACTTC.

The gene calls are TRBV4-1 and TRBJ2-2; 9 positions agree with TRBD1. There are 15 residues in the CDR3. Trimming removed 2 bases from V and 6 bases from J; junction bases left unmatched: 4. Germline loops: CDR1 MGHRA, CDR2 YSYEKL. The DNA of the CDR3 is TGCGCCAGCAGCCAACCGGGACAGGGTGCCGGGGAGCTGTTTTTT. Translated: CASSQPGQGAGELFF.

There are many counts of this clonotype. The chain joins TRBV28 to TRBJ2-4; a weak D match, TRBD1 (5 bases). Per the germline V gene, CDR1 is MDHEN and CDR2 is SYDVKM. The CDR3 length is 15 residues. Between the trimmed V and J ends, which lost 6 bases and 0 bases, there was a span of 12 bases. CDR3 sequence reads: CASRPRQLAKNIQYF. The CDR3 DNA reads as TGTGCCAGCAGACCCAGACAGTTAGCCAAAAACATTCAGTACTTC. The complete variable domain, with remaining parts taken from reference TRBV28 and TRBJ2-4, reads DVKVTQSSRYLVKRTGEKVFLECVQDMDHENMFWYRQDPGLGLRLIYFSYDVKMKEKGDIPEGYSVSREKKERFSLILESASTNQTSMYLCASRPRQLAKNIQYFGAGTRLSVL.

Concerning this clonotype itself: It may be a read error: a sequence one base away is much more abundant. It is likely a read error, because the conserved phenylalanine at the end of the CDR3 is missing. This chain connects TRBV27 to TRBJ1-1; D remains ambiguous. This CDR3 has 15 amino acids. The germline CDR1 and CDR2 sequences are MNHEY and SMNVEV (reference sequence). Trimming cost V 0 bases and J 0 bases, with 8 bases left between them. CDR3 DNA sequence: TGTGCCAGCAGTTTATCAGGTTACATGAACACTGAAGCTTTCCTT. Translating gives CASSLSGYMNTEAFL.

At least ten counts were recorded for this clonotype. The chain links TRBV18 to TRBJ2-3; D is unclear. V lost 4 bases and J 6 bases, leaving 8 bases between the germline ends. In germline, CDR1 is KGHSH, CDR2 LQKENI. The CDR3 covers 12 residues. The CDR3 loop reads CASSHPGDTQYF. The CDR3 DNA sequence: TGTGCCAGCTCACACCCCGGGGATACGCAGTATTTT.

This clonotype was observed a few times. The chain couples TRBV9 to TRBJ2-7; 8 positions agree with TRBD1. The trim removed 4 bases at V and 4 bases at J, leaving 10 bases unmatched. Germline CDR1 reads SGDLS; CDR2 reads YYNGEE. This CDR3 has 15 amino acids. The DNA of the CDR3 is TGTGCCAGCAGCCCCCATCGGACAGGGACTTACGAGCAGTACTTC. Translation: CASSPHRTGTYEQYF.

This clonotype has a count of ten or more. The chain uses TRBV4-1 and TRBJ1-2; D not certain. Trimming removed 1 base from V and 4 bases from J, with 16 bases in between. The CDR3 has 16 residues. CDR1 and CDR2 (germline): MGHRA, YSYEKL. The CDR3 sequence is CASSQGRTKSGYGYTF. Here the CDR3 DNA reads TGCGCCAGCAGCCAAGGACGTACTAAATCGGGCTATGGCTACACCTTC.

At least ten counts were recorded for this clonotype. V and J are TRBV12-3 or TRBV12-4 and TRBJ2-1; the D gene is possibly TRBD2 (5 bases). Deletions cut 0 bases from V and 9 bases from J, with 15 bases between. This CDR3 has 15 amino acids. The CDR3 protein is CASSLASGGKSEQFF. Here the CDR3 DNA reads TGTGCCAGCAGTTTAGCGTCAGGAGGAAAAAGTGAGCAGTTCTTC.

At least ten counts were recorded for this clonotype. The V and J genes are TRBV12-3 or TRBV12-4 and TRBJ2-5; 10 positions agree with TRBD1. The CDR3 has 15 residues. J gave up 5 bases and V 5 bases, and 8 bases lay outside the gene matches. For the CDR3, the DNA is TGTGCCAGCAGTATAGAGGACAGGGGGGTTGAGACCCAGTACTTC. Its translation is CASSIEDRGVETQYF.

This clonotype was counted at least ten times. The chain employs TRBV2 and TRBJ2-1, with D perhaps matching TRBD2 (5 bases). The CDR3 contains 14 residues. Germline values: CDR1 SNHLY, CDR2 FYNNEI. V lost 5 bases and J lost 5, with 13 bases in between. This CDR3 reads CASSPRAANNEQFF. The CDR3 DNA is TGTGCCAGCAGTCCGAGGGCAGCGAACAATGAGCAGTTCTTC.

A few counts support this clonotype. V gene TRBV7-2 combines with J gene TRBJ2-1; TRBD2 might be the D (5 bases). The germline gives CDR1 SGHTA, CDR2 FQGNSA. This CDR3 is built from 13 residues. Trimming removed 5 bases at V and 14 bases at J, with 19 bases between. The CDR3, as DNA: TGTGCCAGCAGCCCCGGGGTGCGGAGCCGGGAGTTCTTC. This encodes CASSPGVRSREFF. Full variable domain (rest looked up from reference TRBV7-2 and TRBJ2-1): GAGVSQSPSNKVTEKGKDVELRCDPISGHTALYWYRQSLGQGLEFLIYFQGNSAPDKSGLPSDRFSAERTGGSVSTLTIQRTQQEDSAVYLCASSPGVRSREFFGPGTRLTVL.